Following are 3 T cell receptor beta chains from one sample sequenced in a study of response to subunit inactivated influenza vaccine. MiXCR, run by TCRdb on the RT-PCR reads, gives a single entry per CDR3 protein. Seen here are a few hundred thousand distinct CDR3 sequences, roughly 12% observed once, and the top ten hold approximately 10%. The same specimen was also included in a second study, on T cells expressing NK-cell markers. This second study says: UMIs were included in TCR beta cDNA generated by 5'RACE template switching.

The input for sequencing was PBMCs from blood, taken on the day of vaccination. The origin of the receptors is a man aged 50-59 years who received an inactivated influenza vaccine.

V and J are TRBV18 and TRBJ2-5; D possibly matches TRBD1 or TRBD2 (7 bases each). V was cut by 6 bases and J by 2 bases, with 28 bases left in between. The germline CDR1 and CDR2 sequences are KGHSH and LQKENI. The CDR3 is made up of 19 amino acids. The CDR3 sequence: CASSVLRGTVTSAQETQYF. The CDR3 nucleotides read TGTGCCAGCTCCGTCCTTCGCGGGACAGTTACTAGCGCGCAAGAGACCCAGTACTTC.

This clonotype was found a few times. The chain recombines TRBV7-9 with TRBJ2-7, with D maybe TRBD1 (6 bases). V was trimmed by 4 bases and J by 9 bases, leaving 22 bases between them. CDR1 is SEHNR, CDR2 FQNEAQ, per germline (reference sequence). CDR3 length: 15 amino acids. The CDR3 here is CASSSRDTRLRGQYF. The CDR3 DNA is TGTGCCAGCAGCTCAAGGGACACAAGGCTACGAGGGCAGTACTTC.

This clonotype occurred once. This chain connects TRBV27 to TRBJ1-1, with D uncertain. Between the trimmed V and J ends, which lost 0 bases and 0 bases, there was a span of 5 bases. The CDR3 consists of 14 residues. Germline-derived CDR1 and CDR2 are MNHEY and SMNVEV (reference sequence). CDR3 loop: CASSLSMVNTEAFF. The CDR3 DNA is TGTGCCAGCAGTTTATCGATGGTGAACACTGAAGCTTTCTTT.